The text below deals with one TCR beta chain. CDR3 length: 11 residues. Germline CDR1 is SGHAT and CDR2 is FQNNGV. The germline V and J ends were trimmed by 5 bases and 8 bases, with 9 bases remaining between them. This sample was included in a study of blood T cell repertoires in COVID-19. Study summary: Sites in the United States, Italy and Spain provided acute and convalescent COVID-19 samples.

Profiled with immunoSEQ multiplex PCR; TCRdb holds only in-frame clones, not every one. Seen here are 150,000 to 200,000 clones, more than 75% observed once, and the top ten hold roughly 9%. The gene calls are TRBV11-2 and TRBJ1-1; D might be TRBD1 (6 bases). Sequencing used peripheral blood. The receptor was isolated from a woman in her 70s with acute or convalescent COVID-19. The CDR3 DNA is TGTGCCAGCAGCCCCGGGACAGAAGCTTTCTTT. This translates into CASSPGTEAFF. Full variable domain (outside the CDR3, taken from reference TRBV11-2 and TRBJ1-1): EAGVAQSPRYKIIEKRQSVAFWCNPISGHATLYWYQQILGQGPKLLIQFQNNGVVDDSQLPKDRFSAERLKGVDSTLKIQPAKLEDSAVYLCASSPGTEAFFGQGTRLTVV.